The present entry profiles one T cell receptor beta chain with its context. What it binds is not known. Other DNA sequences in the sample encode the same CDR3. Trimming removed 3 bases from V and 8 bases from J, with 7 bases in between. The germline gives CDR1 SGHAT, CDR2 FQNNGV. The CDR3 runs 11 residues. The data originate from a study of circulating and synovial CD4+ cells in juvenile arthritis. Overall study results and limits: Circulating pathogenic-like lymphocytes shared a substantially higher fraction of CDR3 sequences with synovium than bulk blood. Deeper sequencing increased measured overlap with synovial clonotypes.

Sequencing was performed with immunoSEQ multiplex PCR; in TCRdb, only in-frame clones are kept and a portion is missing. Among about 32,000 clones listed, roughly 96% were seen once. Sequencing input: CD4+ T cells from blood. This rearrangement joins TRBV11-2 to TRBJ1-2, with D uncertain. This receptor was identified in a human donor with juvenile idiopathic arthritis. CDR3 nucleotide sequence: TGTGCCAGCAGCTTCAGAGGGGGCTACACCTTC. This encodes CASSFRGGYTF.